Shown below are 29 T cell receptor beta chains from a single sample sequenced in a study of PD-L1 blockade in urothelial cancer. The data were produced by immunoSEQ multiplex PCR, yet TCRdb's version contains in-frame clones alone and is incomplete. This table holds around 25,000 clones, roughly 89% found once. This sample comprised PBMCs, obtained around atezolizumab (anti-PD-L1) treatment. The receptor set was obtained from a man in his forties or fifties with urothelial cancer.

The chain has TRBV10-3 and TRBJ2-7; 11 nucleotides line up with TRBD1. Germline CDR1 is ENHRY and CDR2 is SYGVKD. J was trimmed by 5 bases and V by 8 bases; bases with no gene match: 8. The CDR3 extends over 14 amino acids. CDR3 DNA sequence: TGTGCCATCGGCGGTGGGACAGGGGGGAACGAGCAGTACTTC. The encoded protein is CAIGGGTGGNEQYF.

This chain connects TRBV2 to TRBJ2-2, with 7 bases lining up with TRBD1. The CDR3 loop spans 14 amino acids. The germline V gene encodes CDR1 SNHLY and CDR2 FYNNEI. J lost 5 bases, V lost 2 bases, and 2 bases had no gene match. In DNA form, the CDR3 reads TGTGCCAGCAGTGAACAACAGGGGACCGGGGAGCTGTTTTTT. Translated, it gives CASSEQQGTGELFF. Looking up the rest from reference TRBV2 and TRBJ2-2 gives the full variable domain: EPEVTQTPSHQVTQMGQEVILRCVPISNHLYFYWYRQILGQKVEFLVSFYNNEISEKSEIFDDQFSVERPDGSNFTLKIRSTKLEDSAMYFCASSEQQGTGELFFGEGSRLTVL.

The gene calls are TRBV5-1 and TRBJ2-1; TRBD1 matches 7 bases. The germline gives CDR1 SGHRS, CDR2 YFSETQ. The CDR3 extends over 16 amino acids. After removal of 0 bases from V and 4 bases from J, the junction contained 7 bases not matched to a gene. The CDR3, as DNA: TGCGCCAGCAGCTTGGCCGCCGGGACAGCTTACAATGAGCAGTTCTTC. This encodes CASSLAAGTAYNEQFF.

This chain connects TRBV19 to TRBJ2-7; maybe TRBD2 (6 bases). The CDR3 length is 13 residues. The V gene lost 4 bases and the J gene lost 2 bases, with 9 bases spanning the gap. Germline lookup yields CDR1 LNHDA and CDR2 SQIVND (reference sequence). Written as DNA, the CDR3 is TGTGCCAGTAGTACGGGACTTACCTACGAGCAGTACTTC. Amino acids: CASSTGLTYEQYF.

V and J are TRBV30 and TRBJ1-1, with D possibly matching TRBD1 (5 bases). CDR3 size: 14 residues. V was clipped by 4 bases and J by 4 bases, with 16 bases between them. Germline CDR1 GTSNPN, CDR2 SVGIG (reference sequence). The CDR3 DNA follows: TGTGCCTGGACCCTCCGGGGGTGGGGCACTGAAGCTTTCTTT. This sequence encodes CAWTLRGWGTEAFF.

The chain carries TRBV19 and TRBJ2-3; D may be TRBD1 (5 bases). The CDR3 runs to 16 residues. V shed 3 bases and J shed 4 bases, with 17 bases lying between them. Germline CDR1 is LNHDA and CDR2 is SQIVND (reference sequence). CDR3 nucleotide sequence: TGTGCCAGTAGTATGAGGTTTAGGGGCTCCGCAGATACGCAGTATTTT. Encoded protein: CASSMRFRGSADTQYF.

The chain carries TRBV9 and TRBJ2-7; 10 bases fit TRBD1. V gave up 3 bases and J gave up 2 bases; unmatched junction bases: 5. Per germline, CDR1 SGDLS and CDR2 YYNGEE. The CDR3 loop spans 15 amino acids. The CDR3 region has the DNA TGTGCCAGCAGCGCCCGGACAGGGGGGACCTACGAGCAGTACTTC. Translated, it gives CASSARTGGTYEQYF.

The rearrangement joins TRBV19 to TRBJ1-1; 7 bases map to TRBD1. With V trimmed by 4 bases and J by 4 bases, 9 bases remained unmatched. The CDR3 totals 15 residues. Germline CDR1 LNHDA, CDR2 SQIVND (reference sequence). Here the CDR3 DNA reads TGTGCCAGTAGTAAGCAAGGGGGCGTGGTCACTGAAGCTTTCTTT. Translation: CASSKQGGVVTEAFF. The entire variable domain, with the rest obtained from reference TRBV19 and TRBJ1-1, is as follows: DGGITQSPKYLFRKEGQNVTLSCEQNLNHDAMYWYRQDPGQGLRLIYYSQIVNDFQKGDIAEGYSVSREKKESFPLTVTSAQKNPTAFYLCASSKQGGVVTEAFFGQGTRLTVV.

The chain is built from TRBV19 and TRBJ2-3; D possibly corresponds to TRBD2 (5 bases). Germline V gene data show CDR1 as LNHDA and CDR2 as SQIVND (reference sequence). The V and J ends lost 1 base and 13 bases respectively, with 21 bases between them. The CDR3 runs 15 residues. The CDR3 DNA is TGTGCCAGTAGTATAGCCCCAGGCTTAGGGAGCAAAAAGTATTTT. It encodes CASSIAPGLGSKKYF. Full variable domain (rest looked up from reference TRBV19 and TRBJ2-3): DGGITQSPKYLFRKEGQNVTLSCEQNLNHDAMYWYRQDPGQGLRLIYYSQIVNDFQKGDIAEGYSVSREKKESFPLTVTSAQKNPTAFYLCASSIAPGLGSKKYFGPGTRLTVL.

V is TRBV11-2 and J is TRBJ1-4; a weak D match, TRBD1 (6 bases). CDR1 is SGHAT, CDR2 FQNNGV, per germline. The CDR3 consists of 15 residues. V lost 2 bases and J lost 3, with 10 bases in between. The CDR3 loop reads CASSLSQGPNEKLFF. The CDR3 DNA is TGTGCCAGCAGCTTATCCCAGGGGCCTAATGAAAAACTGTTTTTT.

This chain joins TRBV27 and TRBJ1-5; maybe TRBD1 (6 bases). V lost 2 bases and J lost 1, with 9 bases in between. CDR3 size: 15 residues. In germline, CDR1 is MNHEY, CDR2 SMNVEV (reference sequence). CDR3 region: CASSLGGQSNQPQHF. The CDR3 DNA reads TGTGCCAGCAGTTTAGGAGGACAGAGCAATCAGCCCCAGCATTTT.

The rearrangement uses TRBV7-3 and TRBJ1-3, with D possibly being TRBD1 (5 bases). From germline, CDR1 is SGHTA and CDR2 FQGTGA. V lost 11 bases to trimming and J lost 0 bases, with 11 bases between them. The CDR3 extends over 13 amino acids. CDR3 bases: TGTGCCTCTTGGGGCCCCTCTGGAAACACCATATATTTT. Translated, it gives CASWGPSGNTIYF.

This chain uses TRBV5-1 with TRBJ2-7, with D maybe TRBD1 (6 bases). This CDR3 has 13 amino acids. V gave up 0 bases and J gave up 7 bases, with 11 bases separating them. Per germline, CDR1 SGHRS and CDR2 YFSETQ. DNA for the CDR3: TGCGCCAGCAGCTTGGGGGGGCGTGAAGAGCAGTACTTC. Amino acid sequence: CASSLGGREEQYF. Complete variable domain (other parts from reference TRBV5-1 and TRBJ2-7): KAGVTQTPRYLIKTRGQQVTLSCSPISGHRSVSWYQQTPGQGLQFLFEYFSETQRNKGNFPGRFSGRQFSNSRSEMNVSTLELGDSALYLCASSLGGREEQYFGPGTRLTVT.

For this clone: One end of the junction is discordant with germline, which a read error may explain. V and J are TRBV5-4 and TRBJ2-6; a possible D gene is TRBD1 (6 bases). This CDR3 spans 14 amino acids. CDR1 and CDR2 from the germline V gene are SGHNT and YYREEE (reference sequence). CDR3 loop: CASSLPAGVNVLTF. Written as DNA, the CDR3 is TGTGCCAGCAGCTTACCTGCAGGGGTCAACGTCCTGACTTTC.

The CDR3 DNA reads as TGTGCCTGGAGCTGGGGGATTAGCGGCACGGGGGAGACCCAGTACTTC. This gives the protein CAWSWGISGTGETQYF. The V gene is TRBV30, the J gene TRBJ2-5, with TRBD2 as a possible D gene (6 bases). The CDR3 is 16 residues long. Germline V lookup: CDR1 GTSNPN, CDR2 SVGIG (reference sequence). V was cut by 3 bases and J by 5 bases, with 22 bases left in between.

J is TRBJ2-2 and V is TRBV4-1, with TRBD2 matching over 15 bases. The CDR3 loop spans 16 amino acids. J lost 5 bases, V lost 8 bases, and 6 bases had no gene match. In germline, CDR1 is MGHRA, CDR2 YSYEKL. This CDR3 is CASGLAGGRGTGELFF. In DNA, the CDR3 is TGCGCCAGCGGACTAGCGGGGGGGCGTGGGACCGGGGAGCTGTTTTTT.

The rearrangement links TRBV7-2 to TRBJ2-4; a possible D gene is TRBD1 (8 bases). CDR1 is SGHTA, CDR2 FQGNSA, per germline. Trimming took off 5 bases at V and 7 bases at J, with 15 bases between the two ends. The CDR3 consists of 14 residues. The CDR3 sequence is CASSETGGGNIQYF. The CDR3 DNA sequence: TGTGCCAGCAGCGAAACAGGGGGGGGGAACATTCAGTACTTC. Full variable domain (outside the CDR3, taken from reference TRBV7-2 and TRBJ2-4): GAGVSQSPSNKVTEKGKDVELRCDPISGHTALYWYRQSLGQGLEFLIYFQGNSAPDKSGLPSDRFSAERTGGSVSTLTIQRTQQEDSAVYLCASSETGGGNIQYFGAGTRLSVL.

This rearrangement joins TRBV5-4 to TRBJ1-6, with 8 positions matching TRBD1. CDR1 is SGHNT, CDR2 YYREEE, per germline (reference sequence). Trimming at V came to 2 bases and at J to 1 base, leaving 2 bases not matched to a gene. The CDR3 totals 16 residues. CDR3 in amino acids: CASSFDRGSYNSPLHF. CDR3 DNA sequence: TGTGCCAGCAGCTTTGACAGGGGATCCTATAATTCACCCCTCCACTTT.

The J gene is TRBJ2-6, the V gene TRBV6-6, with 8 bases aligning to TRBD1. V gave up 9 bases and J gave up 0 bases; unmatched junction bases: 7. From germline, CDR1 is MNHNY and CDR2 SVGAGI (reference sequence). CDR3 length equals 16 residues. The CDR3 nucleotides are TGTGCCAGTCTGGACAGGGATCGCTCTGGGGCCAACGTCCTGACTTTC. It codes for CASLDRDRSGANVLTF.

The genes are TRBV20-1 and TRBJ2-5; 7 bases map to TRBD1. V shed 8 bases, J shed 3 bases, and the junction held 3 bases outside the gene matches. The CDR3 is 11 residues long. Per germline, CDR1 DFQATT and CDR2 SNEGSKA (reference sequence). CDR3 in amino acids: CSTGTEETQYF. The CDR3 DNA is TGCAGTACCGGGACAGAAGAGACCCAGTACTTC.

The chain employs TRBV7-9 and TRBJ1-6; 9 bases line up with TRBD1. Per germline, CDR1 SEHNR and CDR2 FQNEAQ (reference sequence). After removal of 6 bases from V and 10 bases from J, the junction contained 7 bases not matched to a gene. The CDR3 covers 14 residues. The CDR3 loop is CASSLDRGGSPLHF. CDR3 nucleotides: TGTGCCAGCAGTTTGGACAGGGGCGGCTCACCCCTCCACTTT.

CDR3 nucleotides: TGTGCCATCAGTGTTGGTCTGGGGGGAGGCGGTAACTATGGCTACACCTTC. This codes for CAISVGLGGGGNYGYTF. The chain is built from TRBV10-3 and TRBJ1-2; weak D call: TRBD1 (5 bases). With 4 bases removed from V and 1 base from J, the gap between germline ends came to 19 bases. The CDR3 runs 17 residues. CDR1 is ENHRY, CDR2 SYGVKD, per germline.

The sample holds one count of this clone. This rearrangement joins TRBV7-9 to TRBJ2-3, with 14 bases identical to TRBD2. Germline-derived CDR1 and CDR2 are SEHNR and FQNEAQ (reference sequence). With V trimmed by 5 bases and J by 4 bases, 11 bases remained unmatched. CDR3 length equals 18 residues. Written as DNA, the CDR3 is TGTGCCAGCAGCATTGGGACTAGCGGGAGTATGGGGGCAGATACGCAGTATTTT. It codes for CASSIGTSGSMGADTQYF.

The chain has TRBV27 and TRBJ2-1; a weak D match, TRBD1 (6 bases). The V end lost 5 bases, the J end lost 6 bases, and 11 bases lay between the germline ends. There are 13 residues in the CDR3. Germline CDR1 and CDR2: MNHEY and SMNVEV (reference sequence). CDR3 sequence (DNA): TGTGCCAGCAGTATGGACAGCAGCAATGAGCAGTTCTTC. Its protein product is CASSMDSSNEQFF.

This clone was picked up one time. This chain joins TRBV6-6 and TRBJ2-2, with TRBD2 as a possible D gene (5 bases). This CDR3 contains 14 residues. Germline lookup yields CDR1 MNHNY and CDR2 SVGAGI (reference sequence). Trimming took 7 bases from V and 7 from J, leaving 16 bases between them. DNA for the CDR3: TGTGCCAGCACCCCGAGGGCGGGCGGCGGGGAGCTGTTTTTT. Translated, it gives CASTPRAGGGELFF.

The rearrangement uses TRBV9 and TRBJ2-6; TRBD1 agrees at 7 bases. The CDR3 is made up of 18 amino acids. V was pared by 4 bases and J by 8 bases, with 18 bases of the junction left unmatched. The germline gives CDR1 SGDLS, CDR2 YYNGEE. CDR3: CASSPRTGFSRGPNVLTF. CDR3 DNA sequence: TGTGCCAGCAGCCCTCGGACAGGATTCTCCCGTGGTCCCAACGTCCTGACTTTC.

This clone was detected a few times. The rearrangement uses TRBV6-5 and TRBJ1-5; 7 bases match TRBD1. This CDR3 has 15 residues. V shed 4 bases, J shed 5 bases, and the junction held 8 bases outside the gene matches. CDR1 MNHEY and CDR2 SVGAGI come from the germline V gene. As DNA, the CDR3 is TGTGCCAGCAGTTCGACCTGGGACAGCTATCAGCCCCAGCATTTT. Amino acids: CASSSTWDSYQPQHF.

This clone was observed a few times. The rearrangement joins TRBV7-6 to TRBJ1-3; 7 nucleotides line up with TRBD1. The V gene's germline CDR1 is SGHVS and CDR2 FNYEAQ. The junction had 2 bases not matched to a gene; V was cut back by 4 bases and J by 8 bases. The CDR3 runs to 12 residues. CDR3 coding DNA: TGTGCCAGCAGCTCCACAGGGGACACCATATATTTT. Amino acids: CASSSTGDTIYF.

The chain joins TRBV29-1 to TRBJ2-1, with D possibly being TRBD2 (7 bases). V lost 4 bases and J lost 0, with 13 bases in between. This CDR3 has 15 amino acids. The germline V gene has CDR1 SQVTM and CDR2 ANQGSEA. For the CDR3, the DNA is TGCAGCGTTGGTGGGAGGGGGAGCTCCTACAATGAGCAGTTCTTC. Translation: CSVGGRGSSYNEQFF.